The 27 T cell receptor beta chains given below trace back to one sample, sequenced in a study of response to subunit inactivated influenza vaccine. TCRdb called the RT-PCR reads again in MiXCR, with one record for every CDR3 protein. This table holds about 500,000 distinct CDR3 sequences, approximately 15% found once. Sequenced material: CD4+ T cells sorted from PBMCs, taken roughly 24 months after vaccination. The receptors come from a man between 50 and 75 years old who received an inactivated influenza vaccine.

This clonotype was counted only a few times. The chain uses TRBV24-1 and TRBJ2-3; D might be TRBD1 (6 bases). V lost 5 bases and J lost 6, with 11 bases in between. The CDR3 runs to 13 residues. The germline V gene encodes CDR1 KGHDR and CDR2 SFDVKD. The CDR3 DNA sequence: TGTGCCACCAGTGGGACAGCCCGGGATACGCAGTATTTT. This translates into CATSGTARDTQYF.

The chain links TRBV5-1 to TRBJ2-7; TRBD2 matches 11 bases. With V trimmed by 0 bases and J by 2 bases, 1 base remained unmatched. The CDR3 sequence is 15 residues long. From germline, CDR1 is SGHRS and CDR2 YFSETQ. The CDR3 sequence: CASSLETSGAYEQYF. CDR3 in DNA: TGCGCCAGCAGCTTGGAGACTAGCGGGGCCTACGAGCAGTACTTC.

This clonotype was observed a handful of times. V gene TRBV14 combines with J gene TRBJ2-2; D might be TRBD1 (6 bases). The CDR3 has 15 residues. Trimming took off 3 bases at V and 2 bases at J, with 10 bases between the two ends. Germline lookup yields CDR1 SGHDN and CDR2 FVKESK. CDR3 amino acids: CASSHRTENTGELFF. The CDR3 DNA sequence: TGTGCCAGCAGCCATAGGACAGAAAACACCGGGGAGCTGTTTTTT. The whole variable domain, filled in from reference TRBV14 and TRBJ2-2, reads EAGVTQFPSHSVIEKGQTVTLRCDPISGHDNLYWYRRVMGKEIKFLLHFVKESKQDESGMPNNRFLAERTGGTYSTLKVQPAELEDSGVYFCASSHRTENTGELFFGEGSRLTVL.

The chain carries TRBV5-1 and TRBJ1-3, with D perhaps matching TRBD1 (5 bases). With 0 bases removed from V and 8 bases from J, the gap between germline ends came to 12 bases. This CDR3 has 14 amino acids. Germline CDR1 reads SGHRS; CDR2 reads YFSETQ. The CDR3 coding sequence is TGCGCCAGCAGCTTGGCAGGGAAGTTGGACACCATATATTTT. It encodes CASSLAGKLDTIYF.

This chain links TRBV27 with TRBJ1-4, with a tentative D call TRBD1 (5 bases). This CDR3 has 14 amino acids. V lost 3 bases and J 7 bases, leaving 12 bases between the germline ends. Germline CDR1 is MNHEY and CDR2 is SMNVEV (reference sequence). The CDR3 DNA is TGTGCCAGCAGTTTTGACAGAGTGGCTGAAAAACTGTTTTTT. This translates into CASSFDRVAEKLFF.

The V call is TRBV28, the J call TRBJ2-7; D call uncertain. V lost 4 bases and J 4 bases, leaving 5 bases between the germline ends. Germline CDR1 reads MDHEN; CDR2 reads SYDVKM. The CDR3 extends over 11 amino acids. CDR3 region: CASSWSYEQYF. CDR3 coding DNA: TGTGCCAGCAGTTGGAGTTACGAGCAGTACTTC.

Ten or more counts support this clonotype. The chain combines TRBV3-1 with TRBJ2-7, with D possibly TRBD1 on 5 matching bases. This CDR3 spans 15 amino acids. The germline V gene encodes CDR1 LGHDT and CDR2 YNNKEL (reference sequence). V was clipped by 2 bases and J by 4 bases, with 15 bases between them. The DNA for the CDR3 is TGTGCCAGCAGCCAATGGTCAGGGAAGGGGTACGAGCAGTACTTC. Amino acids: CASSQWSGKGYEQYF.

This rearrangement joins TRBV10-3 to TRBJ2-1; 12 nucleotides agree with TRBD2. Germline V gives CDR1 ENHRY, CDR2 SYGVKD. Unmatched junction bases numbered 7, after V lost 11 bases and J lost 5 bases. CDR3 length: 14 residues. The CDR3 loop reads CASKRLAGDNEQFF. The CDR3 DNA is TGTGCCTCGAAGAGACTAGCGGGAGACAATGAGCAGTTCTTC.

The V call is TRBV4-1, the J call TRBJ1-1; no clear D. V was clipped by 0 bases and J by 1 base, with 12 bases between them. Germline-derived CDR1 and CDR2 are MGHRA and YSYEKL. There are 16 residues in the CDR3. CDR3 sequence (DNA): TGCGCCAGCAGCCAAGAGGCCGGGATAGGGAACACTGAAGCTTTCTTT. It yields the protein CASSQEAGIGNTEAFF.

This chain uses TRBV7-2 with TRBJ2-7, with D perhaps given as TRBD1 or TRBD2 (5 bases each). Germline CDR1 reads SGHTA; CDR2 reads FQGNSA. The CDR3 sequence is 14 residues long. The V and J ends lost 5 bases and 2 bases respectively, with 13 bases between them. The chain's CDR3 is CASSSRDAAYEQYF. The CDR3 coding sequence is TGTGCCAGCAGCAGCCGGGACGCAGCCTACGAGCAGTACTTC.

This rearrangement joins TRBV6-1 to TRBJ2-3; D uncertain. Germline V gene sequence: CDR1 MNHNS, CDR2 SASEGT. The V end was cut by 6 bases, the J end by 4 bases, with 11 bases between. This CDR3 is 13 amino acids long. CDR3 region: CASRDGYPDTQYF. In DNA, the CDR3 is TGTGCCAGCAGGGACGGCTACCCAGATACGCAGTATTTT.

This clonotype was seen more than once but under ten times. The chain uses TRBV5-1 and TRBJ2-7; 9 bases are a match to TRBD2. The CDR3 consists of 16 residues. With V trimmed by 1 base and J by 6 bases, 11 bases remained unmatched. The V gene's germline CDR1 is SGHRS and CDR2 YFSETQ. As DNA, the CDR3 is TGCGCCAGCAGCTTGATCAGCGGGAGGACTACGTTCGAGCAGTACTTC. It is translated as CASSLISGRTTFEQYF. Filled out from reference TRBV5-1 and TRBJ2-7, the complete variable domain reads KAGVTQTPRYLIKTRGQQVTLSCSPISGHRSVSWYQQTPGQGLQFLFEYFSETQRNKGNFPGRFSGRQFSNSRSEMNVSTLELGDSALYLCASSLISGRTTFEQYFGPGTRLTVT.

There are a few counts of this clonotype. The rearrangement uses TRBV6-2 or TRBV6-3 and TRBJ2-1, with unresolved D. CDR1 is MNHEY, CDR2 SVGEGT, per germline. The CDR3 is 13 amino acids. V was pared by 0 bases and J by 10 bases, with 10 bases between. CDR3 coding DNA: TGTGCCAGCAGTTACTCCCTTAGTCAGGAGCAGTTCTTC. Its translation is CASSYSLSQEQFF.

This clonotype was seen only a few times. The CDR3 nucleotides are TGTGCCAGCAGCCAGGGGACTCTACAAGAGACCCAGTACTTC. Its translation is CASSQGTLQETQYF. This sequence joins TRBV12-3 or TRBV12-4 and TRBJ2-5, with D perhaps given as TRBD1 or TRBD2 (6 bases each). The CDR3 contains 14 residues. V lost 6 bases, J lost 2 bases, and 13 bases lay in between.

This clonotype showed up just a few times. The chain couples TRBV5-1 to TRBJ1-5; the D gene is possibly TRBD1 (5 bases). The V end lost 0 bases, the J end lost 3 bases, and 7 bases lay between the germline ends. Germline-derived CDR1 and CDR2 are SGHRS and YFSETQ. This CDR3 is built from 14 residues. CDR3 amino acids: CASSLEGYNQPQHF. The CDR3 DNA reads TGCGCCAGCAGCTTGGAGGGGTACAATCAGCCCCAGCATTTT.

This clonotype was recorded a few times. The chain combines TRBV20-1 with TRBJ1-2; 8 nucleotides line up with TRBD1. CDR1 DFQATT and CDR2 SNEGSKA come from the germline V gene (reference sequence). J was trimmed by 8 bases and V by 4 bases; bases with no gene match: 12. The CDR3 length is 14 residues. The CDR3 spells CSANPRDRRLGYTF. CDR3 DNA sequence: TGCAGTGCTAATCCCCGGGACAGGAGGTTGGGCTACACCTTC.

The chain combines TRBV20-1 with TRBJ2-7; TRBD1 aligns across 10 bases. V trimming: 0 bases; J trimming: 2 bases; junction bases outside the gene matches: 10. The CDR3 runs to 17 residues. Germline V gives CDR1 DFQATT, CDR2 SNEGSKA (reference sequence). This CDR3 is CSARDIDRGRSPYEQYF. The CDR3 DNA follows: TGCAGTGCTAGAGATATAGACAGGGGGCGTTCTCCCTACGAGCAGTACTTC.

J is TRBJ2-7 and V is TRBV6-2 or TRBV6-3; D call uncertain. Trimming left V 7 bases short and J 1 base short, with 17 bases between. Germline loops: CDR1 MNHEY, CDR2 SVGEGT. The CDR3 covers 15 residues. The DNA for the CDR3 is TGTGCCAGCACAACGGGCAGAAGAAAGTCCTACGAGCAGTACTTC. It codes for CASTTGRRKSYEQYF.

This clonotype has more than one count but fewer than ten. The gene calls are TRBV5-1 and TRBJ1-1; 7 bases map to TRBD1. The CDR3 is made up of 14 amino acids. V shed 4 bases and J 0 bases; nucleotides not matched to a gene: 3. CDR1 and CDR2 (germline): SGHRS, YFSETQ. Written as DNA, the CDR3 is TGCGCCAGCAGCGGGGGACAGTTGAACACTGAAGCTTTCTTT. Translating it yields CASSGGQLNTEAFF. Supplemented by reference TRBV5-1 and TRBJ1-1, the full variable domain reads KAGVTQTPRYLIKTRGQQVTLSCSPISGHRSVSWYQQTPGQGLQFLFEYFSETQRNKGNFPGRFSGRQFSNSRSEMNVSTLELGDSALYLCASSGGQLNTEAFFGQGTRLTVV.

The chain carries TRBV7-9 and TRBJ1-3; TRBD1 matches 7 bases. CDR3 length: 17 amino acids. Germline lookup yields CDR1 SEHNR and CDR2 FQNEAQ (reference sequence). J was trimmed by 0 bases and V by 7 bases; bases with no gene match: 12. The CDR3 reads CASNLGQERISGNTIYF. CDR3 nucleotides: TGTGCCAGCAACCTAGGACAGGAGCGGATCTCTGGAAACACCATATATTTT.

The chain carries TRBV6-1 and TRBJ2-5; the D gene is possibly TRBD2 (5 bases). Deletions cut 6 bases from V and 5 bases from J, with 16 bases between. The CDR3 contains 14 residues. The V gene's germline CDR1 is MNHNS and CDR2 SASEGT. The DNA of the CDR3 is TGTGCCAGCAGCCCTCTGAGGGCCGGGGAGACCCAGTACTTC. Protein: CASSPLRAGETQYF.

This clonotype was seen more than once but under ten times. The chain links TRBV12-3 or TRBV12-4 to TRBJ1-1; TRBD1 is a possible D gene (5 bases). This CDR3 is built from 13 residues. V shed 8 bases and J shed 0 bases, with 10 bases lying between them. The CDR3 sequence: CASGGLMNTEAFF. For the CDR3, the DNA is TGTGCCAGCGGGGGTCTCATGAACACTGAAGCTTTCTTT.

This chain links TRBV7-2 with TRBJ1-1; possibly TRBD1 for D (6 bases). CDR1 and CDR2 from the germline V gene are SGHTA and FQGNSA. The CDR3 runs 13 residues. The V end lost 11 bases, the J end lost 1 base, and 14 bases lay between the germline ends. DNA of the CDR3: TGTGCCGGGAAACAGGGACCGAACACTGAAGCTTTCTTT. Amino acid sequence: CAGKQGPNTEAFF.

In DNA, the CDR3 is TGTGCCATCAGTGAAAGAGGGGTATGGGGCTACACCTTC. This gives the protein CAISERGVWGYTF. The V and J genes are TRBV10-3 and TRBJ1-2, with a weak D call TRBD1 (5 bases). V was pared by 3 bases and J by 8 bases, with 13 bases between. CDR1 is ENHRY and CDR2 is SYGVKD in the germline V gene. The CDR3 spans 13 residues.

This clonotype was seen a few times. The CDR3 reads CASSPTGFGTEAFF. In DNA, the CDR3 is TGTGCCAGCTCACCGACAGGGTTCGGCACTGAAGCTTTCTTT. The gene calls are TRBV18 and TRBJ1-1, with TRBD1 identical over 7 bases. CDR3 length equals 14 residues. J gave up 4 bases and V 3 bases, and 5 bases lay outside the gene matches. The germline gives CDR1 KGHSH, CDR2 LQKENI.

This clonotype has only a few counts. V gene TRBV5-8 combines with J gene TRBJ1-2; 8 nucleotides line up with TRBD1. The CDR3 is 16 amino acids. V shed 3 bases, J shed 4 bases, and the junction held 11 bases outside the gene matches. The germline gives CDR1 SGHTS, CDR2 YDEGEE. The CDR3 region is CASSWEGTGDSYGYTF. In DNA form, the CDR3 reads TGTGCCAGCAGCTGGGAAGGGACAGGAGATTCCTATGGCTACACCTTC.

The chain combines TRBV10-3 with TRBJ1-6, with a tentative D call TRBD1 (6 bases). CDR3 length: 17 amino acids. V lost 2 bases, J lost 0 bases, and 11 bases lay in between. CDR1 is ENHRY and CDR2 is SYGVKD in the germline V gene. In DNA form, the CDR3 reads TGTGCCATCAGTGAGACAACAGGGAGCTCCTATAATTCACCCCTCCACTTT. Translation: CAISETTGSSYNSPLHF.